The clone carrying this TCR beta chain turned up a few times. Its antigen is undetermined. TCRdb used MiXCR to reprocess the reads, holding one entry per CDR3 protein. Altogether almost 550,000 distinct CDR3 sequences are present, 16% being singletons, with the ten largest covering roughly a quarter. Trimming shortened V by 10 bases and J by 1 base, and 17 bases separated the two germline ends. This CDR3 has 15 residues. Per germline, CDR1 MNHEY and CDR2 SMNVEV (reference sequence). The record originates from a study of T cell repertoires in cytomegalovirus infection. Study at large: Public TCR beta signatures indicated both CMV infection and matching HLA type.

Whole-study findings and limits: Within the response measured ex vivo, HLA-C-restricted CMV-specific TCR beta clonotypes were dominant.

The specimen sequenced was CD8+ T cells from PBMCs. The sequence came from a human donor in good health (CMV status not recorded). Some clones in this sample may be carry-over from other donors' samples. This chain uses TRBV27 with TRBJ2-1; perhaps TRBD2 as D (5 bases). This CDR3 is CATRTGTFSYNEQFF. The CDR3, as DNA: TGTGCCACAAGGACGGGAACTTTTTCCTACAATGAGCAGTTCTTC.